Presented here are 21 T cell receptor beta chains from one specimen sequenced in a study of glioma-infiltrating T cells after dendritic cell vaccination listed by TCRdb under 2016. The time point label here, explained by the study, means: after dendritic cell vaccination, including at tumor progression/relapse. Library method: the immunoSEQ multiplex PCR assay. TCRdb took over this immuneACCESS table, retaining in-frame rearrangements with V and J assigned. Such tables are incomplete; in checked studies, under half of the missing clones stem from an unresolved V gene, and the remainder is unexplained. Recorded for this sample are roughly 87,000 clones; less than 90% of them occurred a single time. 6% to 8.5% of the sample is held by the ten biggest clonotypes. The source material was blood, sampled after dendritic cell vaccination. All receptors derive from a human donor with glioblastoma.

V gene TRBV10-3 combines with J gene TRBJ1-2, with 9 bases identical to TRBD1. This CDR3 has 15 residues. CDR1 is ENHRY and CDR2 is SYGVKD in the germline V gene. V was clipped by 4 bases and J by 7 bases; unmatched bases: 10. CDR3 sequence: CAISAQTGTGSGYTF. The DNA of the CDR3 is TGTGCCATCAGTGCCCAAACCGGGACAGGGTCTGGCTACACCTTC.

The chain employs TRBV9 and TRBJ2-3; TRBD2 aligns across 14 bases. The V and J ends lost 3 bases and 2 bases, in that order; junction bases with no gene match: 2. From germline, CDR1 is SGDLS and CDR2 YYNGEE. This CDR3 has 16 amino acids. Here the CDR3 reads CASSGTSGGYTDTQYF. In DNA form, the CDR3 reads TGTGCCAGCAGCGGGACTAGCGGGGGGTACACAGATACGCAGTATTTT.

V and J are TRBV6-6 and TRBJ2-7; D gene ambiguous. This CDR3 region has 13 residues. Per the germline V gene, CDR1 is MNHNY and CDR2 is SVGAGI (reference sequence). The V and J ends lost 5 bases and 5 bases respectively, with 13 bases between them. CDR3 nucleotide sequence: TGTGCCAGCAGTCGGGTCGGTAGAGACGAGCAGTACTTC. It codes for CASSRVGRDEQYF.

This rearrangement joins TRBV2 to TRBJ2-2; D remains ambiguous. Germline CDR1 and CDR2: SNHLY and FYNNEI. With 6 bases removed from V and 3 bases from J, the gap between germline ends came to 5 bases. This CDR3 is 12 amino acids long. The DNA of the CDR3 is TGTGCCAGCAGCCGGGACACCGGGGAGCTGTTTTTT. This codes for CASSRDTGELFF.

The chain links TRBV7-6 to TRBJ2-5; 11 bases are shared with TRBD2. Germline CDR1 SGHVS, CDR2 FNYEAQ. Trimming took 1 base from V and 0 from J; bases not matched to a gene: 10. The CDR3 is 19 residues long. DNA for the CDR3: TGTGCCAGCAGCTTAGTAGCTACTAGCGGGGGAGCCAACCAAGAGACCCAGTACTTC. Amino acid sequence: CASSLVATSGGANQETQYF.

The gene calls are TRBV4-1 and TRBJ2-3, with 8 bases lining up with TRBD2. The CDR3 consists of 17 residues. V lost 4 bases to trimming and J lost 4 bases; unmatched junction nucleotides: 13. The V gene's germline CDR1 is MGHRA and CDR2 YSYEKL. For the CDR3, the DNA is TGCGCCAGCAGCCCTCTCGAGCGGGGGCAACAGGCAGATACGCAGTATTTT. This translates into CASSPLERGQQADTQYF.

The chain joins TRBV19 to TRBJ1-6; TRBD1 is a possible D gene (5 bases). This CDR3 spans 16 amino acids. The germline V and J ends were trimmed by 3 bases and 5 bases, with 14 bases remaining between them. In germline, CDR1 is LNHDA, CDR2 SQIVND (reference sequence). CDR3 amino acids: CASSIFDSLNNSPLHF. The CDR3, as DNA: TGTGCCAGTAGTATTTTTGACAGCCTGAATAATTCACCCCTCCACTTT. The full variable domain, with the rest looked up from reference TRBV19 and TRBJ1-6, is DGGITQSPKYLFRKEGQNVTLSCEQNLNHDAMYWYRQDPGQGLRLIYYSQIVNDFQKGDIAEGYSVSREKKESFPLTVTSAQKNPTAFYLCASSIFDSLNNSPLHFGNGTRLTVT.

This clone was observed a few times. V and J are TRBV7-3 and TRBJ1-1; 9 bases are a match to TRBD1. J gave up 5 bases and V 3 bases, and 7 bases lay outside the gene matches. This CDR3 region has 15 residues. Germline-derived CDR1 and CDR2 are SGHTA and FQGTGA. CDR3 DNA: TGTGCCAGCAGCTTGACAGGGGGGCCTTGGACTGAAGCTTTCTTT. Its translation is CASSLTGGPWTEAFF.

This clone has only a few counts. This chain joins TRBV12-5 and TRBJ1-3, with D tentatively TRBD1 (6 bases). The germline V and J ends were trimmed by 0 bases and 3 bases, with 12 bases remaining between them. The germline gives CDR1 LGHNT, CDR2 FRNRAP. CDR3 length: 16 amino acids. The CDR3 region is CASGLVSPRGGNTIYF. The CDR3 DNA is TGTGCTAGTGGTTTGGTATCCCCCAGGGGTGGAAACACCATATATTTT.

V is TRBV11-3 and J is TRBJ1-1, with D uncertain. Germline V gene sequence: CDR1 SGHNT, CDR2 YENEEA. The V gene lost 0 bases and the J gene lost 4 bases, with 12 bases spanning the gap. CDR3 size: 15 residues. CDR3 sequence (DNA): TGTGCCAGCAGCTTAGATCCGGGGTCGAGCACTGAAGCTTTCTTT. Translating gives CASSLDPGSSTEAFF.

This clone has more than one count but fewer than ten. This rearrangement joins TRBV29-1 to TRBJ1-2; D unresolved. The germline V gene encodes CDR1 SQVTM and CDR2 ANQGSEA. The CDR3 sequence is 13 residues long. Trimming took off 3 bases at V and 6 bases at J, with 14 bases between the two ends. CDR3 bases: TGCAGCGTTGATGTGAGCGGGTCTGATGGCTACACCTTC. This translates into CSVDVSGSDGYTF.

The chain has TRBV4-2 and TRBJ2-7, with 10 bases lining up with TRBD2. J gave up 2 bases and V 1 base, and 5 bases lay outside the gene matches. Germline CDR1 reads LGHNA; CDR2 reads YNFKEQ. The CDR3 runs 16 residues. DNA of the CDR3: TGTGCCAGCAGCCAAGTTGCGAGCGGGGGGGCCTACGAGCAGTACTTC. This encodes CASSQVASGGAYEQYF.

This clone showed up just once. The chain recombines TRBV5-1 with TRBJ1-3, with D unresolved. V gave up 0 bases and J gave up 0 bases, with 10 bases separating them. Germline loops: CDR1 SGHRS, CDR2 YFSETQ. The CDR3 runs to 16 residues. CDR3 nucleotide sequence: TGCGCCAGCAGCTTGGACCTCAGAGGCTCTGGAAACACCATATATTTT. Its translation is CASSLDLRGSGNTIYF.

The chain recombines TRBV7-2 with TRBJ2-1; D gene ambiguous. Germline V gene sequence: CDR1 SGHTA, CDR2 FQGNSA. The CDR3 has 13 residues. Trimming stripped 5 bases from V and 5 bases from J, with 10 bases between. CDR3 in DNA: TGTGCCAGCAGCCTACAACTAAACAATGAGCAGTTCTTC. Residues: CASSLQLNNEQFF.

The V gene is TRBV15, the J gene TRBJ1-5, with a weak D call TRBD1 (6 bases). V gave up 0 bases and J gave up 0 bases, with 27 bases separating them. This CDR3 has 22 amino acids. CDR1 and CDR2 (germline): LNHNV, YYDKDF (reference sequence). The CDR3: CATSRDYFGAGYDRLSNQPQHF. The CDR3 DNA is TGTGCCACCAGCAGAGATTACTTTGGTGCTGGCTATGACAGGCTTAGCAATCAGCCCCAGCATTTT.

The CDR3 DNA sequence: TGTGCCAGCAGCTTGGGCCGCTCCTACAATGAGCAGTTCTTC. It is translated as CASSLGRSYNEQFF. V is TRBV11-2 and J is TRBJ2-1; D ambiguous. V lost 3 bases and J 0 bases, leaving 6 bases between the germline ends. The CDR3 is made up of 14 amino acids. Germline V lookup: CDR1 SGHAT, CDR2 FQNNGV.

In its sample, this clone was seen a few times. The genes are TRBV2 and TRBJ1-1, with D uncertain. CDR1 and CDR2 (germline): SNHLY, FYNNEI. The CDR3 extends over 9 amino acids. V was pared by 3 bases and J by 11 bases, with 4 bases between. The CDR3 region is CASSDVAFF. The CDR3 DNA reads TGTGCCAGCAGTGACGTGGCTTTCTTT.

DNA for the CDR3: TGTGCCAGCAGCCCAGTACCCGTGCGGGGGAACACCGGGGAGCTGTTTTTT. Its protein is CASSPVPVRGNTGELFF. The chain uses TRBV7-6 and TRBJ2-2; perhaps TRBD2 as D (6 bases). The CDR3 is 17 amino acids. The ends were cut back, 5 bases at V and 1 base at J, with 17 bases in the middle. Germline assignment: CDR1 SGHVS and CDR2 FNYEAQ.

There are a few counts of this clone. The gene calls are TRBV2 and TRBJ1-6, with 7 bases fitting TRBD1. This CDR3 region has 15 residues. Germline V gene lookup returns CDR1 SNHLY and CDR2 FYNNEI. V lost 6 bases, J lost 8 bases, and 10 bases stayed unmatched. CDR3 in amino acids: CASSYNRGNDSPLHF. The DNA for the CDR3 is TGTGCCAGCAGCTATAACAGGGGAAACGATTCACCCCTCCACTTT. Supplemented by reference TRBV2 and TRBJ1-6, the full variable domain reads EPEVTQTPSHQVTQMGQEVILRCVPISNHLYFYWYRQILGQKVEFLVSFYNNEISEKSEIFDDQFSVERPDGSNFTLKIRSTKLEDSAMYFCASSYNRGNDSPLHFGNGTRLTVT.

The chain couples TRBV6-6 to TRBJ1-4, with TRBD1 identical over 8 bases. The germline V gene has CDR1 MNHNY and CDR2 SVGAGI (reference sequence). The CDR3 runs to 16 residues. Trimming cost V 0 bases and J 6 bases; bases outside gene matches: 6. Here the CDR3 reads CASSYSLSGGDEKLFF. The DNA for the CDR3 is TGTGCCAGCAGTTACTCGTTATCAGGGGGCGATGAAAAACTGTTTTTT.

The rearrangement uses TRBV5-4 and TRBJ2-7, with D possibly TRBD1 on 5 matching bases. The CDR3 has 14 residues. In germline, CDR1 is SGHNT, CDR2 YYREEE (reference sequence). Trimming left V 2 bases short and J 3 bases short, with 12 bases between. The CDR3 DNA follows: TGTGCCAGCAGCTTAGCTTCAGGGCGCTACGAGCAGTACTTC. It translates to CASSLASGRYEQYF.